This record looks at one TCR beta chain sequence and its context. Authors' processing steps: Estimated nucleated cell counts came from reference gene primer amplification. The protocol was immunoSEQ multiplex PCR, while the TCRdb copy is restricted to in-frame clones and leaves out a portion. V and J calls plus clone size are reproduced from that table; the DNA served to infer D and trimming. The sample has 50,000 to 65,000 clones; around nine tenths are singletons. With 4 bases removed from V and 2 bases from J, the gap between germline ends came to 23 bases. The CDR3 loop spans 19 amino acids. Looked up from germline, CDR1 is LGHNA and CDR2 is YNFKEQ. This record belongs to a study of blood T cell repertoires in COVID-19. Overall study context: Spain, Italy and the United States supplied samples that represented acute and convalescent COVID-19. T cells, B-cell-depleted T cells, or PBMCs provided the cDNA or gDNA that served as material.

What was sequenced was peripheral blood. This clonotype originated in a human donor in a cohort sampled during active COVID-19. The V gene is TRBV4-2, the J gene TRBJ1-4; a possible D gene is TRBD1 (6 bases). CDR3 protein: CASSLRDTLRRATNEKLFF. The CDR3 nucleotides are TGTGCCAGCAGCCTCAGGGACACCCTGCGCCGAGCGACTAATGAAAAACTGTTTTTT.